Below are 9 T cell receptor beta chains sequenced from a single sample in a study of low-dose radiotherapy and immunotherapy resistance in tumors. cDNA synthesis used a TRAV/TRBV-specific primer set for both chains. TCRs were put through around 20 PCR cycles of amplification with Phusion. A constant-region primer and the V-primer adapter served as the primer pair. Using its own MiXCR run on the reads, TCRdb lists one record per CDR3 protein. The table lists under 20,000 distinct CDR3 sequences, around two thirds of them singletons. The receptor set was obtained from a human donor with advanced metastatic prostate, ovarian, gallbladder or colorectal cancer (not recorded which). This table probably holds off-target reads from a library built for another chain.

The rearrangement joins TRBV12-3 or TRBV12-4 to TRBJ2-2; possible D gene TRBD1, 6 bases. The CDR3 loop spans 16 amino acids. The V gene lost 5 bases and the J gene lost 4 bases, with 17 bases spanning the gap. CDR3 coding DNA: TGTGCCAGCAGTATTCTCGGCGCAGGGGCCACCGGGGAGCTGTTTTTT. It codes for CASSILGAGATGELFF.

This chain links TRBV27 with TRBJ2-3; D gene uncertain. V was trimmed by 4 bases and J by 0 bases, leaving 8 bases between them. The CDR3 is 14 residues long. Germline assignment: CDR1 MNHEY and CDR2 SMNVEV (reference sequence). The CDR3 coding sequence is TGTGCCAGCAGTTCCCCGCTAAGCACAGATACGCAGTATTTT. This sequence encodes CASSSPLSTDTQYF.

The chain recombines TRBV28 with TRBJ1-5; maybe TRBD1 (5 bases). Germline V gene lookup returns CDR1 MDHEN and CDR2 SYDVKM. Trimming removed 10 bases at V and 6 bases at J, with 19 bases between. The CDR3 loop spans 14 amino acids. The CDR3 DNA is TGTGCCACCAATTCGCCAGGGATCCGTCAGCCCCAGCATTTT. Protein sequence: CATNSPGIRQPQHF.

This rearrangement joins TRBV20-1 to TRBJ1-5; D remains ambiguous. Germline lookup yields CDR1 DFQATT and CDR2 SNEGSKA (reference sequence). This CDR3 has 15 residues. Deletions cut 0 bases from V and 2 bases from J, with 11 bases between. CDR3 coding DNA: TGCAGTGCTAGAGATTCGGGGTCAGGCAATCAGCCCCAGCATTTT. Translating it yields CSARDSGSGNQPQHF.

J is TRBJ1-3 and V is TRBV5-1; D ambiguous. CDR3 length: 14 amino acids. Germline values: CDR1 SGHRS, CDR2 YFSETQ. With 4 bases removed from V and 2 bases from J, the gap between germline ends came to 10 bases. The CDR3 DNA sequence: TGCGCCAGCAGCGTCAGAGGCACTGGAAACACCATATATTTT. Protein: CASSVRGTGNTIYF.

The gene calls are TRBV11-1 and TRBJ2-7; D uncertain. There are 13 residues in the CDR3. Trimming took off 4 bases at V and 7 bases at J, with 14 bases between the two ends. Germline values: CDR1 SGHAT, CDR2 FQDESV (reference sequence). The DNA of the CDR3 is TGTGCCAGCAGCTCCCCAGGCTCGGAGGAGCAGTACTTC. It encodes CASSSPGSEEQYF.

The chain links TRBV20-1 to TRBJ1-4; no clear D. This CDR3 region has 12 residues. Trimming pared 0 bases from V and 6 bases from J, leaving 5 bases between. The germline gives CDR1 DFQATT, CDR2 SNEGSKA (reference sequence). CDR3 region: CSARDLDEKLFF. DNA of the CDR3: TGCAGTGCTAGAGATTTGGATGAAAAACTGTTTTTT.

This clonotype showed up just once. This chain connects TRBV5-3 to TRBJ2-1; TRBD1 matches 11 bases. TRBV5-3 is given ORF status, its function remaining uncertain. CDR3 size: 15 residues. The V and J ends lost 8 bases and 3 bases, in that order; junction bases with no gene match: 7. The DNA of the CDR3 is TGTGCCAGCAGCCCCGGGACAGGGGGCTACAATGAGCAGTTCTTC. Protein sequence: CASSPGTGGYNEQFF.

The rearrangement links TRBV12-3 or TRBV12-4 to TRBJ1-1, with D maybe TRBD1 (5 bases). V was cut by 2 bases and J by 7 bases, with 5 bases left in between. The CDR3 extends over 11 amino acids. Written as DNA, the CDR3 is TGTGCCAGCAGTTTACAGGGTGAAGCTTTCTTT. Protein product: CASSLQGEAFF.